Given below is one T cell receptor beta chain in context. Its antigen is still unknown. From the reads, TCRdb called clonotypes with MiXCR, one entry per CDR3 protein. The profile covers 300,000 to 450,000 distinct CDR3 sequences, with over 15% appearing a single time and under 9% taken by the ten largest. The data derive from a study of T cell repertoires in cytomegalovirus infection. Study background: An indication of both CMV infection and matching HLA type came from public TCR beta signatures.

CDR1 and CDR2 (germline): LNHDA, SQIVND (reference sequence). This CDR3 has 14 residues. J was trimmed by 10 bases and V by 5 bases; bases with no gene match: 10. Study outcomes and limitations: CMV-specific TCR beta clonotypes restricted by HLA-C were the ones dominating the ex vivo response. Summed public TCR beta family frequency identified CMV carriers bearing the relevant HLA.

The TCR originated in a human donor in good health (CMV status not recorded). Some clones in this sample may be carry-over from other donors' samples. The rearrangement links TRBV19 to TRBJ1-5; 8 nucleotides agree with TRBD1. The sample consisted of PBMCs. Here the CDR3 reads CASSPGQGGEPQHF. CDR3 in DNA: TGTGCCAGTAGTCCAGGACAGGGCGGGGAACCCCAGCATTTT.